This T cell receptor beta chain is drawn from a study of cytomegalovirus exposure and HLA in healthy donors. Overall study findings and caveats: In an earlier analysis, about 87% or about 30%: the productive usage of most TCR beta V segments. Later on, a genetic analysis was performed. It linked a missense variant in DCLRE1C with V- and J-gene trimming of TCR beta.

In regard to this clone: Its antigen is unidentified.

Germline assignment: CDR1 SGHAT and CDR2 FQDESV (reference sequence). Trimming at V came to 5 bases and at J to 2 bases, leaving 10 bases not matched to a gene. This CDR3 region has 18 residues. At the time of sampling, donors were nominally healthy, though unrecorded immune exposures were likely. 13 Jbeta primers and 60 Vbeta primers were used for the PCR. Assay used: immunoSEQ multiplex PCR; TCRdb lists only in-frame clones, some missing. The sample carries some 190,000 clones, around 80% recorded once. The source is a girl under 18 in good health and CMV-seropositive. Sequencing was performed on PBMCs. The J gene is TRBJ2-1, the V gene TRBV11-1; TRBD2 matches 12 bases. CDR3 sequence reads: CASSPTLLAGGPYNEQFF. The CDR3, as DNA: TGTGCCAGCAGCCCGACCCTACTAGCGGGAGGACCCTACAATGAGCAGTTCTTC.